This TCR beta chain was sequenced in a study of cytomegalovirus exposure and HLA in healthy donors. Primers for the PCR totalled 60 Vbeta and 13 Jbeta. TCRdb's table, derived via immunoSEQ multiplex PCR, lists solely in-frame clones and lacks some. The table records some 97,000 clones, roughly 75% of them present only once. The CDR3 totals 13 residues. Trimming pared 5 bases from V and 2 bases from J, leaving 7 bases between. Germline values: CDR1 SGHTA, CDR2 FQGNSA. What was sequenced was PBMCs. This receptor was identified in a woman aged 18-30 years in good health and CMV-seropositive. The chain has TRBV7-2 and TRBJ1-5; D is perhaps TRBD1 (5 bases). DNA of the CDR3: TGTGCCAGCAGCGTCAGGGGCAATCAGCCCCAGCATTTT. This sequence encodes CASSVRGNQPQHF.